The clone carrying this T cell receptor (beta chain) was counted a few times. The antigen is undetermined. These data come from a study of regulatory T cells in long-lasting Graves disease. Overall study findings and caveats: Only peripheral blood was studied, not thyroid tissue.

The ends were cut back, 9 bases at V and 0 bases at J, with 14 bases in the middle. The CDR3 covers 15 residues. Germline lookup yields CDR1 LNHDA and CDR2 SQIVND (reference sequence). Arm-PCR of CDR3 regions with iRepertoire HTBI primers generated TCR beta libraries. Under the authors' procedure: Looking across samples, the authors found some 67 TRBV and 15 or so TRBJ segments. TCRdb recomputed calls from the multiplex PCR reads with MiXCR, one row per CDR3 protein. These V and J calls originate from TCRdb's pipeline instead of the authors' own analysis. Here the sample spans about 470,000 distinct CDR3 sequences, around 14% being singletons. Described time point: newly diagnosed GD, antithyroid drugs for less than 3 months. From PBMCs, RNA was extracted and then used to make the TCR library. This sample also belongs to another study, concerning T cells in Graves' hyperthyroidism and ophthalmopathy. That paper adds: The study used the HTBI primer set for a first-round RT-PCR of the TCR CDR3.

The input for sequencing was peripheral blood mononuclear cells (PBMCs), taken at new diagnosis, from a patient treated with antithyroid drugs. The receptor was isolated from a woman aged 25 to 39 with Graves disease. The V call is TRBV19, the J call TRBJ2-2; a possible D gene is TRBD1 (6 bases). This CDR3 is CASRGPTTNTGELFF. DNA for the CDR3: TGTGCCAGCAGGGGCCCGACTACGAACACCGGGGAGCTGTTTTTT.